The sample holds many counts of the clone carrying this T cell receptor (beta chain). The antigen remains undetermined. The CDR3 loop spans 14 amino acids. The V gene's germline CDR1 is MNHEY and CDR2 SVGAGI. The V and J ends lost 0 bases and 5 bases, in that order; junction bases with no gene match: 3. The data belong to a study of T cells in Graves' hyperthyroidism and ophthalmopathy. Study-wide context: Once the initial diagnosis was made, peripheral blood was obtained before any treatment.

Overall study results and limits: In validation, the model predicted ophthalmopathy. These predictions came a median around 5.9 months before onset. Most thyroid clonotypes expanded above 0.001 were also detected in blood.

For the diagnoses, clinical symptoms, serum thyroxine and TRAb, thyroid ultrasound and orbital computed tomography were used. Researchers amplified the TCR beta CDR3 regions from RNA transcripts. RT-PCR in the first round (using the HTBI primer set) targeted the TCR CDR3. TCRdb redid the calling of the multiplex PCR reads with MiXCR, one entry per CDR3 protein. Here the sample spans around 440,000 distinct CDR3 sequences, 15% to 17% being singletons. This chain links TRBV6-5 with TRBJ2-5; the match to TRBD1 covers 7 bases. The sequencing sample was made of blood. This receptor was taken from a woman aged 18-29 years with Graves' hyperthyroidism. The DNA for the CDR3 is TGTGCCAGCAGTTACTCGTCAGGGGGTGAGACCCAGTACTTC. Translation gives CASSYSSGGETQYF.